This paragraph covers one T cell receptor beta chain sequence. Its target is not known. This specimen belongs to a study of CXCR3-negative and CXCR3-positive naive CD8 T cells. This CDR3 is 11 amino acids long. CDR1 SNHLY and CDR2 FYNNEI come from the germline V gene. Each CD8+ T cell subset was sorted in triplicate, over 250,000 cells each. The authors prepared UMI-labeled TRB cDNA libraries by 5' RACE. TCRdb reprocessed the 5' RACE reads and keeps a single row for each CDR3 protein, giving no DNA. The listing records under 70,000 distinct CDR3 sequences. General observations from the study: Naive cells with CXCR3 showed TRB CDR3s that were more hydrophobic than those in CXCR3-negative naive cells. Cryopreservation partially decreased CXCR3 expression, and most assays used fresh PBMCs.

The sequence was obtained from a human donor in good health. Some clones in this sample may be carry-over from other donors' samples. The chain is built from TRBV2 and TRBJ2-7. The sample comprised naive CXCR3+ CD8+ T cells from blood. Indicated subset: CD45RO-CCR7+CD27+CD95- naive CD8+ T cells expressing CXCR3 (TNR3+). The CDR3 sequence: CASYKEYEQYF.